The TCR beta chain described here comes from a study of shared clonotypes between healthy human individuals. Findings and caveats of the study: Clonotype sharing across a few donors was observed for roughly 5% of naive CD4 clonotypes. Measured sharing among donors was expected to vary with sequencing depth. Donors were few, which limited the genetic and exposure-history diversity represented.

Germline CDR1 reads MNHEY; CDR2 reads SMNVEV (reference sequence). With 6 bases removed from V and 4 bases from J, the gap between germline ends came to 6 bases. This CDR3 is 12 amino acids long. Concerning this clone itself: Its antigen is unidentified. The sample holds other DNA sequences that translate to the same CDR3.

Under the authors' procedure: With immunoSEQ giving junction-only sequences and no quality scores, filtering differed. TCRdb keeps only in-frame clones here, not all; method: immunoSEQ multiplex PCR. V and J calls and clone size are those listed in that table; D and trimming were worked out from the DNA. Of about 2.4 million clones in the sample, roughly 93% were seen once. The sequenced sample was naive CD4+ T cells from PBMCs. The subset denotes: CD45RA+ positively selected. This TCR was sampled from a man between 18 and 35 years old in good health. Some clones in this sample may be carry-over from other donors' samples. V usage is TRBV27 and J usage is TRBJ2-2, with D hard to call. This chain's CDR3 is CASSPPTGELFF. CDR3 coding DNA: TGTGCCAGCAGCCCGCCCACCGGGGAGCTGTTTTTT.